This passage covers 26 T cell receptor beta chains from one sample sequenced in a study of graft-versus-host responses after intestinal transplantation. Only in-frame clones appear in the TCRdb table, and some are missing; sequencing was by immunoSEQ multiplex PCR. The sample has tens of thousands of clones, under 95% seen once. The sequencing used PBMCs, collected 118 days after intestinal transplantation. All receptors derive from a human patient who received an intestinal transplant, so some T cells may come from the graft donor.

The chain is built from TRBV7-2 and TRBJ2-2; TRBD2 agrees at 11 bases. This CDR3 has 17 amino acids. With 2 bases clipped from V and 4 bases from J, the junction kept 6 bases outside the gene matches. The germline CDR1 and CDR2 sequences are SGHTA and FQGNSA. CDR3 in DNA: TGTGCCAGCAGCTTAAAAAAACTAGCGGGAGTCACCGGGGAGCTGTTTTTT. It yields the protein CASSLKKLAGVTGELFF.

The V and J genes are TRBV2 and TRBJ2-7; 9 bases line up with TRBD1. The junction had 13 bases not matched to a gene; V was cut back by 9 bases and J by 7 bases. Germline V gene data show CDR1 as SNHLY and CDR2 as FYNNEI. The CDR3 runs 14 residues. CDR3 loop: CASQIGTGTVEQYF. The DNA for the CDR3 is TGTGCCAGTCAGATCGGGACAGGGACGGTAGAGCAGTACTTC.

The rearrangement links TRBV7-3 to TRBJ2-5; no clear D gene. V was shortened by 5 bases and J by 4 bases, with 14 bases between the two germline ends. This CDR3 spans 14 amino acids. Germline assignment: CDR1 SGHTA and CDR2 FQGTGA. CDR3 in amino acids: CASSPNALGETQYF. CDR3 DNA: TGTGCCAGCAGCCCGAACGCCCTAGGAGAGACCCAGTACTTC.

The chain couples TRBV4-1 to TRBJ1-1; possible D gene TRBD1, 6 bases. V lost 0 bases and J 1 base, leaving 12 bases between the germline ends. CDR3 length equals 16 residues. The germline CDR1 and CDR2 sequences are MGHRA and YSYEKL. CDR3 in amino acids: CASSQETGGRNTEAFF. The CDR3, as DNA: TGCGCCAGCAGCCAAGAAACGGGGGGGCGGAACACTGAAGCTTTCTTT.

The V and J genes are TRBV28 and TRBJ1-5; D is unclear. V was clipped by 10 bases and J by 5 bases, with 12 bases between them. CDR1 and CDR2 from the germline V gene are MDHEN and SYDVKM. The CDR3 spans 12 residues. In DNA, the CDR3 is TGTGCCACGGACGGAACCCATCAGCCCCAGCATTTT. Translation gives CATDGTHQPQHF.

CDR3 nucleotide sequence: TGTGCCACCGAGCGGGGGGGTTCGACCTACGAGCAGTACTTC. Amino acids: CATERGGSTYEQYF. The J gene is TRBJ2-7, the V gene TRBV28, with 10 positions matching TRBD2. J was trimmed by 2 bases and V by 10 bases; bases with no gene match: 8. The germline CDR1 and CDR2 sequences are MDHEN and SYDVKM. This CDR3 comprises 14 residues.

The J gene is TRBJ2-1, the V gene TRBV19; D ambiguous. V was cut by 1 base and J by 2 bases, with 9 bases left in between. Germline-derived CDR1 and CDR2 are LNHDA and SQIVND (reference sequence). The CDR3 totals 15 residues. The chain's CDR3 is CASSIGFDTYNEQFF. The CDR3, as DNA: TGTGCCAGTAGTATAGGGTTCGATACCTACAATGAGCAGTTCTTC.

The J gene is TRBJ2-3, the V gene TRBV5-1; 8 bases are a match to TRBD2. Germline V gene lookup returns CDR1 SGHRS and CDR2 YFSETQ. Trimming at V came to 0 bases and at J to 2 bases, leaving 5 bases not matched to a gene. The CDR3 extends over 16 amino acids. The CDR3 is CASSLGTSLNTDTQYF. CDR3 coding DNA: TGCGCCAGCAGCTTGGGGACTAGCTTGAACACAGATACGCAGTATTTT.

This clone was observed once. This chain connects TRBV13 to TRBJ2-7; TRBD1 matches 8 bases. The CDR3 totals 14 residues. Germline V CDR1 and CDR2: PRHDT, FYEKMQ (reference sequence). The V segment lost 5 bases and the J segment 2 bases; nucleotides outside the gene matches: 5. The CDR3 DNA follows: TGTGCCAGCAGCCCCAGGACAGGGACCTACGAGCAGTACTTC. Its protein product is CASSPRTGTYEQYF.

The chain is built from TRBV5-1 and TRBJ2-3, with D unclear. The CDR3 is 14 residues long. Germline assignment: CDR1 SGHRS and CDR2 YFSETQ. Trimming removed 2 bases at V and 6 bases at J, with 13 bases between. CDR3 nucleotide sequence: TGCGCCAGCAGCTTCGTTCCCCACAATGATACGCAGTATTTT. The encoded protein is CASSFVPHNDTQYF.

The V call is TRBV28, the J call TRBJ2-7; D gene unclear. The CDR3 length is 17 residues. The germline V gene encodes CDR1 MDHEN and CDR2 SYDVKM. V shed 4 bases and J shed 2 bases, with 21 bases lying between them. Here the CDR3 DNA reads TGTGCCAGCAGTTCTGTGATAGCACAAAAGGATCCCTACGAGCAGTACTTC. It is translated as CASSSVIAQKDPYEQYF.

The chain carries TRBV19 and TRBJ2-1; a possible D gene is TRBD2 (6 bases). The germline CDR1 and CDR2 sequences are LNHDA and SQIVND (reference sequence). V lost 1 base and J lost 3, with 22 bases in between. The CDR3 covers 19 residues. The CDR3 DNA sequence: TGTGCCAGTAGTATAGGCCCCCAGACTAGTTACGGAAACTACAATGAGCAGTTCTTC. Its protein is CASSIGPQTSYGNYNEQFF.

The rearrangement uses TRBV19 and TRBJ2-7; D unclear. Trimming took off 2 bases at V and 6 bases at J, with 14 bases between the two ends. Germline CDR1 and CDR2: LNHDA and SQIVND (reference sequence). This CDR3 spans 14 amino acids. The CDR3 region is CASSILPPTGEQYF. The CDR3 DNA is TGTGCCAGTAGTATATTACCCCCTACGGGCGAGCAGTACTTC.

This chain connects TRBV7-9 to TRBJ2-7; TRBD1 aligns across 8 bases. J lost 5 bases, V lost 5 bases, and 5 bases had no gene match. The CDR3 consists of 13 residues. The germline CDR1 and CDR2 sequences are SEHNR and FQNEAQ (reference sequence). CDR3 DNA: TGTGCCAGCAGCCTGACAGGGGTAGACGAGCAGTACTTC. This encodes CASSLTGVDEQYF.

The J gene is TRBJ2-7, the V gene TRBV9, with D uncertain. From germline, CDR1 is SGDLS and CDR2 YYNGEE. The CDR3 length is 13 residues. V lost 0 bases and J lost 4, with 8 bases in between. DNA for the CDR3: TGTGCCAGCAGCGTAGCTACCGGGTACGAGCAGTACTTC. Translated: CASSVATGYEQYF.

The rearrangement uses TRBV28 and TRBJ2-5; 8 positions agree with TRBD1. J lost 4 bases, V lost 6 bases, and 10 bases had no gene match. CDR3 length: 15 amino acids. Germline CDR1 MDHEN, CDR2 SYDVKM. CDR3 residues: CASSTDRVYRETQYF. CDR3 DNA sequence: TGTGCCAGCAGCACGGACAGGGTTTATAGAGAGACCCAGTACTTC.

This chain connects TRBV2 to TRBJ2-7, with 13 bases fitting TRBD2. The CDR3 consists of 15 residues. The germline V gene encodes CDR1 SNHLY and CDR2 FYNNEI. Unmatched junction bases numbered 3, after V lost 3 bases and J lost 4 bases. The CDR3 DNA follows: TGTGCCAGCAGTGATCCGGGACTAGCGGGATACGAGCAGTACTTC. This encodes CASSDPGLAGYEQYF.

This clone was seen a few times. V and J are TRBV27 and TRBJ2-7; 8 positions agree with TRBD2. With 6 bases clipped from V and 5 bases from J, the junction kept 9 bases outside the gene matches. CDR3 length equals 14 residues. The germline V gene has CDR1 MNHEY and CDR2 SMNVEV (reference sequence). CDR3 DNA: TGTGCCAGCAGGGCCGCGATAGCGGGAAACGAGCAGTACTTC. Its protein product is CASRAAIAGNEQYF.

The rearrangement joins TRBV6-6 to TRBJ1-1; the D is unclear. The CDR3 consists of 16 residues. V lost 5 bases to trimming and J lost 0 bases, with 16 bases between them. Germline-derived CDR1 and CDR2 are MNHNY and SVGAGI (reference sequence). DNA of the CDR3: TGTGCCAGCAGTCCCCAGACCGAATACATGAACACTGAAGCTTTCTTT. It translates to CASSPQTEYMNTEAFF.

The CDR3 DNA reads TGTGCCAGCAGTACTTCTTATCAAGAGACCCAGTACTTC. It specifies CASSTSYQETQYF. The chain has TRBV28 and TRBJ2-5; no firm D call. Germline assignment: CDR1 MDHEN and CDR2 SYDVKM. Trimming pared 5 bases from V and 2 bases from J, leaving 9 bases between. The CDR3 covers 13 residues. Full variable domain (outside the CDR3, taken from reference TRBV28 and TRBJ2-5): DVKVTQSSRYLVKRTGEKVFLECVQDMDHENMFWYRQDPGLGLRLIYFSYDVKMKEKGDIPEGYSVSREKKERFSLILESASTNQTSMYLCASSTSYQETQYFGPGTRLLVL.

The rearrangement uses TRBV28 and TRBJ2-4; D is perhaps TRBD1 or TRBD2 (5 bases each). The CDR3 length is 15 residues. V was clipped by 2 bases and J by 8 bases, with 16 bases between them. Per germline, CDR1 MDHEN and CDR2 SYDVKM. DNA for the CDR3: TGTGCCAGCAGTTTAAGGGCCCCTCGAGGGGACATTCAGTACTTC. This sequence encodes CASSLRAPRGDIQYF.

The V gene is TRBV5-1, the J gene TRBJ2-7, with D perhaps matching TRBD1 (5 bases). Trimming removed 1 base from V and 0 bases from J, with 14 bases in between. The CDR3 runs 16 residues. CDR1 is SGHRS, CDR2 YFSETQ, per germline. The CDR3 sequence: CASSLIPGFSSYEQYF. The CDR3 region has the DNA TGCGCCAGCAGCTTGATCCCAGGGTTCAGCTCCTACGAGCAGTACTTC.

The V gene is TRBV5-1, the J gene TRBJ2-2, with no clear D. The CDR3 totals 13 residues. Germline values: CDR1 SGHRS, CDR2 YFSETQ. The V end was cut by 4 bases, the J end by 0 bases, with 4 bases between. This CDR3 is CASSATNTGELFF. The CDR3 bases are TGCGCCAGCAGCGCTACGAACACCGGGGAGCTGTTTTTT.

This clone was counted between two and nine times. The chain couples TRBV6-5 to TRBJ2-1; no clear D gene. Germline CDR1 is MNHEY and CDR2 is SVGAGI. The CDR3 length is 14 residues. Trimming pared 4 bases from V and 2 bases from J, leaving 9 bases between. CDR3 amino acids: CASSSAGAYNEQFF. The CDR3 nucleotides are TGTGCCAGCAGTTCGGCCGGAGCCTACAATGAGCAGTTCTTC.

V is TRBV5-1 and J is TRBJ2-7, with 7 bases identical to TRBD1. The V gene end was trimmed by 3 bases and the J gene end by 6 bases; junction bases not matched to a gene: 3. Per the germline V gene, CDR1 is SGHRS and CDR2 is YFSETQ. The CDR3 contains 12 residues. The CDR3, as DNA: TGCGCCAGCAGCTCTCCAGGGGGCGAGCAGTACTTC. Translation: CASSSPGGEQYF.

CDR3 residues: CASSLEPTSGFTYEQYF. CDR3 nucleotides: TGTGCCAGCAGCTTAGAACCGACTAGCGGGTTCACTTACGAGCAGTACTTC. The chain has TRBV7-6 and TRBJ2-7, with TRBD2 matching 10 bases. Germline V gives CDR1 SGHVS, CDR2 FNYEAQ. V lost 1 base to trimming and J lost 4 bases; unmatched junction nucleotides: 10. The CDR3 runs to 17 residues. The full variable domain, completed using reference TRBV7-6 and TRBJ2-7, is GAGVSQSPRYKVTKRGQDVALRCDPISGHVSLYWYRQALGQGPEFLTYFNYEAQQDKSGLPNDRFSAERPEGSISTLTIQRTEQRDSAMYRCASSLEPTSGFTYEQYFGPGTRLTVT.